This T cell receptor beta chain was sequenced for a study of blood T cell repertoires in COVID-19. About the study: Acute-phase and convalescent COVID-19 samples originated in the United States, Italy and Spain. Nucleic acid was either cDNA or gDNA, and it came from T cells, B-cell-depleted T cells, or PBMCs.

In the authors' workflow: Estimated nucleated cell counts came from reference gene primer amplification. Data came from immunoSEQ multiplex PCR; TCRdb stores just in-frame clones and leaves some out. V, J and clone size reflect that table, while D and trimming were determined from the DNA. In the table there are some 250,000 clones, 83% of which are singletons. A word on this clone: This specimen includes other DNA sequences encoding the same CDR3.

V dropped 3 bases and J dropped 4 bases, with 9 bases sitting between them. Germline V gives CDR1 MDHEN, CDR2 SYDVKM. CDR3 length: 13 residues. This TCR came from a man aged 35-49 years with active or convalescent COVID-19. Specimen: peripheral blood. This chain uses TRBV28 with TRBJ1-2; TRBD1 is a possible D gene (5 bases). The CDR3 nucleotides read TGTGCCAGCAGTTTCTCGGGGGGCTATGGCTACACCTTC. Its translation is CASSFSGGYGYTF.